A single T cell receptor (beta chain) is shown here with its context. CDR3 length: 15 residues. With 4 bases removed from V and 0 bases from J, the gap between germline ends came to 11 bases. The germline gives CDR1 MNHEY, CDR2 SMNVEV (reference sequence). The data were obtained in a study of blood T cell repertoires in COVID-19. Study at large: The samples span acute and convalescent COVID-19 from the United States, Italy and Spain. The cDNA or gDNA used as material had been derived from T cells, B-cell-depleted T cells, or PBMCs.

Original handling: Amplification with reference gene primers provided the estimates of nucleated cell counts. Clones were sequenced by immunoSEQ multiplex PCR, and TCRdb holds only the in-frame ones, with some missing. The V and J calls and clone size come from that table; D and trimming were worked out from the DNA. The sample holds about 330,000 clones, approximately 84% seen once. Cohorts were based on clinical histories the participants reported. This sequence originates from a woman in her 30s who had recovered from COVID-19. V and J are TRBV27 and TRBJ2-3, with a possible D match to TRBD1 (6 bases). Sequences were obtained from PBMCs or T cells enriched from blood (not recorded which). Written as DNA, the CDR3 is TGTGCCAGCAGTTCCGGGACATCTAGCACAGATACGCAGTATTTT. As protein: CASSSGTSSTDTQYF.